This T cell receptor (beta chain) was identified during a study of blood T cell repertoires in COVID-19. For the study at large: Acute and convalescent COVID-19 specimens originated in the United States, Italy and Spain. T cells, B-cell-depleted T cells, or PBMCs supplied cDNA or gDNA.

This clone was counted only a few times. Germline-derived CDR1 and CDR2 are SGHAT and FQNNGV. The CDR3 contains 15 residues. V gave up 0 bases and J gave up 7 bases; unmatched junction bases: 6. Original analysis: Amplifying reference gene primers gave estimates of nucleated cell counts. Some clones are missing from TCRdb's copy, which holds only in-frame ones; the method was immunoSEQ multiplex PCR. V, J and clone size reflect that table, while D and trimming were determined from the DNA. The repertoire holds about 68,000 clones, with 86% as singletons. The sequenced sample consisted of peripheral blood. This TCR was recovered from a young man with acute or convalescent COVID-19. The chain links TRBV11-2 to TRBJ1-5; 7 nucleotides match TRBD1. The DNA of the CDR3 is TGTGCCAGCAGCTTAGAGGGTGACAGGGCCCAGCCCCAGCATTTT. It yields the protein CASSLEGDRAQPQHF.